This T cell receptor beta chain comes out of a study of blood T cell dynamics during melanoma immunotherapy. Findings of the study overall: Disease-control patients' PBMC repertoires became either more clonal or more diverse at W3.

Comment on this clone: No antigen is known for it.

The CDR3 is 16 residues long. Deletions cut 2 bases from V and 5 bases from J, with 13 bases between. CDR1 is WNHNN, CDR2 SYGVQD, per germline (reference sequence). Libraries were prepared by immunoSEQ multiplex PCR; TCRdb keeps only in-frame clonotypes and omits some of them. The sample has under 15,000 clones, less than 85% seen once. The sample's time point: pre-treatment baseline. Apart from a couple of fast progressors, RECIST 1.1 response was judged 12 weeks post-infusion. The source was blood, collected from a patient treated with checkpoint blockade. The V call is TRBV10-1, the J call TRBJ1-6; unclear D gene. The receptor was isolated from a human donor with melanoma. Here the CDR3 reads CASSEGSKGNNSPLHF. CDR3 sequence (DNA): TGCGCCAGCAGTGAGGGGTCTAAAGGGAATAATTCACCCCTCCACTTT.